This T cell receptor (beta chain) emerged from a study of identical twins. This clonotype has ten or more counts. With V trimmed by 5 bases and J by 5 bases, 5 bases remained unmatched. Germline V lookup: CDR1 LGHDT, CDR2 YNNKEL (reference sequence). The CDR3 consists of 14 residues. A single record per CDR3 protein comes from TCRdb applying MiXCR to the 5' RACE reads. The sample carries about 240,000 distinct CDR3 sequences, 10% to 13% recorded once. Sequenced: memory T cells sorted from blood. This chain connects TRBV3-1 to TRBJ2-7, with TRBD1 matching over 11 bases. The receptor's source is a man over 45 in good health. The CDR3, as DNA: TGTGCCAGCAGCTCAGGACAGGGGGCCGACGAGCAGTACTTC. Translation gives CASSSGQGADEQYF.